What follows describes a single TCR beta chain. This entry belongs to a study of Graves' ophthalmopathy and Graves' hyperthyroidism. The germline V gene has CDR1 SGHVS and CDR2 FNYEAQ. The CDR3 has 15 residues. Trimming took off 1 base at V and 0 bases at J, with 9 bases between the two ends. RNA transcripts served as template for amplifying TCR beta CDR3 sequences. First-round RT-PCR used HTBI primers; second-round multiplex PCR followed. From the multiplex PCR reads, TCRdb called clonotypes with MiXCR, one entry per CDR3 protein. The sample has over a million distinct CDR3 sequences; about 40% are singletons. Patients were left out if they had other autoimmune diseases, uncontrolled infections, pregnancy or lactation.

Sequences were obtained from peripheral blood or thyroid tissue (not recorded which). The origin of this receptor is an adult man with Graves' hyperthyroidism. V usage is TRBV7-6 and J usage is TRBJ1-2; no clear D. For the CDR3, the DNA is TGTGCCAGCAGCTTAGAAGGGAATACTAACTATGGCTACACCTTC. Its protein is CASSLEGNTNYGYTF.